This TCR beta chain emerged from a study of PD-1 and CTLA-4 blockade in melanoma. The protocol was immunoSEQ multiplex PCR, while the TCRdb copy is restricted to in-frame clones and leaves out a portion. This table holds under 40,000 clones, about 85% found once. This clone was seen a single time. The CDR3 length is 12 residues. V was trimmed by 8 bases and J by 4 bases, leaving 11 bases between them. The sample consisted of CD8+ T cells from peripheral blood, taken from a patient given anti-PD-1 treatment. The sequence came from a human donor with melanoma. The chain uses TRBV12-3 or TRBV12-4 and TRBJ1-1, with D hard to call. CDR3 protein: CASGRVGTEAFF. Written as DNA, the CDR3 is TGTGCCAGCGGAAGGGTGGGCACTGAAGCTTTCTTT.